The 15 T cell receptor beta chains below all came from one sample that was sequenced in a study of blood T cell repertoires in COVID-19. Libraries were prepared by immunoSEQ multiplex PCR; TCRdb keeps only in-frame clonotypes and omits some of them. The repertoire holds approximately 99,000 clones, with more than 70% as singletons. What was sequenced was peripheral blood. These TCRs come from an older woman in a cohort sampled during active or convalescent COVID-19.

The chain couples TRBV7-3 to TRBJ2-6; the D is unclear. The CDR3 extends over 15 amino acids. The germline V gene encodes CDR1 SGHTA and CDR2 FQGTGA. V lost 2 bases, J lost 1 base, and 6 bases lay in between. In DNA form, the CDR3 reads TGTGCCAGCAGCTTAGACGGGTCTGGGGCCAACGTCCTGACTTTC. It encodes CASSLDGSGANVLTF. Variable domain in full (rest from reference TRBV7-3 and TRBJ2-6): GAGVSQTPSNKVTEKGKYVELRCDPISGHTALYWYRQSLGQGPEFLIYFQGTGAADDSGLPNDRFFAVRPEGSVSTLKIQRTERGDSAVYLCASSLDGSGANVLTFGAGSRLTVL.

Remarks on this clone: Germline is not matched at one junction end, which may reflect a read error. The chain joins TRBV28 to TRBJ2-7, with 7 bases that match TRBD1. The CDR3 is 11 amino acids. Germline V gene data show CDR1 as MDHEN and CDR2 as SYDVKM. CDR3 sequence: CASGGFGTVEF. The CDR3 region has the DNA TGTGCCAGCGGGGGTTTTGGGACAGTGGAATTC. The whole variable domain, filled in from reference TRBV28 and TRBJ2-7, reads DVKVTQSSRYLVKRTGEKVFLECVQDMDHENMFWYRQDPGLGLRLIYFSYDVKMKEKGDIPEGYSVSREKKERFSLILESASTNQTSMYLCASGGFGTVEFGPGTRLTVT.

Notes on this clone: The junction shows a germline mismatch at one end, possibly a read error. This rearrangement joins TRBV7-7 to TRBJ2-1; maybe TRBD1 (5 bases). CDR3 length: 14 amino acids. Germline values: CDR1 SSHAT, CDR2 FNYEAQ (reference sequence). Here the CDR3 DNA reads TGTGCTAGCAACAAGGGGCCTCGGCTCGATGAGCAGTTCTTC. Its protein is CASNKGPRLDEQFF. The full variable domain, its missing parts supplied by reference TRBV7-7 and TRBJ2-1, is GAGVSQSPRYKVTKRGQDVTLRCDPISSHATLYWYQQALGQGPEFLTYFNYEAQPDKSGLPSDRFSAERPEGSISTLTIQRTEQRDSAMYRCASNKGPRLDEQFFGPGTRLTVL.

The J gene is TRBJ2-7, the V gene TRBV11-2; D gene unclear. Germline V CDR1 and CDR2: SGHAT, FQNNGV. This CDR3 region has 15 residues. V was cut by 5 bases and J by 5 bases, with 19 bases left in between. CDR3 in DNA: TGTGCCAGCAGCCGAAGGATGTGGAACGGAGACGAGCAGTACTTC. It yields the protein CASSRRMWNGDEQYF.

The DNA of the CDR3 is TGTGCCAGCAGTCTAACAGGGGGCGGACCACTCCATGAGCAGTTCTTC. This codes for CASSLTGGGPLHEQFF. The chain carries TRBV28 and TRBJ2-1, with TRBD1 identical over 9 bases. V shed 5 bases, J shed 8 bases, and the junction held 13 bases outside the gene matches. This CDR3 contains 16 residues. The germline V gene encodes CDR1 MDHEN and CDR2 SYDVKM.

The chain links TRBV5-6 to TRBJ2-4; TRBD1 aligns across 9 bases. There are 16 residues in the CDR3. V lost 0 bases, J lost 9 bases, and 10 bases stayed unmatched. Germline CDR1 reads SGHDT; CDR2 reads YYEEEE. CDR3 nucleotides: TGTGCCAGCAGCTTGGGCGGGGACAGGGTCGGACGCATTCAGTACTTC. Translated: CASSLGGDRVGRIQYF. Filled out from reference TRBV5-6 and TRBJ2-4, the complete variable domain reads DAGVTQSPTHLIKTRGQQVTLRCSPKSGHDTVSWYQQALGQGPQFIFQYYEEEERQRGNFPDRFSGHQFPNYSSELNVNALLLGDSALYLCASSLGGDRVGRIQYFGAGTRLSVL.

The chain employs TRBV18 and TRBJ2-5; the match to TRBD2 covers 9 bases. Germline V gene data show CDR1 as KGHSH and CDR2 as LQKENI. The CDR3 length is 16 residues. With 0 bases clipped from V and 5 bases from J, the junction kept 7 bases outside the gene matches. CDR3 bases: TGTGCCAGCTCACCACCGAGGCTAGCGGGGACGGAGACCCAGTACTTC. This translates into CASSPPRLAGTETQYF.

This clone has a handful of counts. The chain recombines TRBV6-1 with TRBJ1-2; D is perhaps TRBD1 (6 bases). Trimming took off 2 bases at V and 2 bases at J, with 12 bases between the two ends. CDR1 and CDR2 (germline): MNHNS, SASEGT. The length of the CDR3 is 15 residues. In nucleotides, the CDR3 is TGTGCCAGCAGTGAACCGAATACAGGGAACTATGGCTACACCTTC. Translated: CASSEPNTGNYGYTF.

This clone was counted a single time. This chain links TRBV3-1 (or the pseudogene TRBV3-2) with TRBJ2-7; 12 bases map to TRBD2. The CDR3 has 15 residues. V lost 5 bases, J lost 2 bases, and 4 bases stayed unmatched. CDR1 is LGHDT and CDR2 is YNNKEL in the germline V gene (reference sequence). The DNA of the CDR3 is TGTGCCAGCAGCAATCGACTAGCGGGGGCCTACGAGCAGTACTTC. This translates into CASSNRLAGAYEQYF.

The rearrangement joins TRBV5-1 to TRBJ2-2; TRBD1 agrees at 9 bases. Germline lookup yields CDR1 SGHRS and CDR2 YFSETQ. This CDR3 is 14 amino acids long. J lost 5 bases, V lost 2 bases, and 1 base had no gene match. CDR3 nucleotide sequence: TGCGCCAGCAGCTTACAGGGGGCTACCGGGGAGCTGTTTTTT. Amino acid sequence: CASSLQGATGELFF.

The chain has TRBV13 and TRBJ2-7; TRBD1 is a possible D gene (6 bases). The CDR3 consists of 12 residues. Germline lookup yields CDR1 PRHDT and CDR2 FYEKMQ (reference sequence). Trimming pared 3 bases from V and 8 bases from J, leaving 11 bases between. The CDR3, as DNA: TGTGCCAGCAGCTTGGGAAGGGGGAAGCAGTACTTC. Its protein product is CASSLGRGKQYF.

The chain links TRBV9 to TRBJ2-1; 12 bases agree with TRBD2. The length of the CDR3 is 15 residues. Germline loops: CDR1 SGDLS, CDR2 YYNGEE. V dropped 4 bases and J dropped 5; count of bases not matched to a gene: 4. CDR3 DNA sequence: TGTGCCAGCAGCCCTAGCGGGAGGGCCGACAATGAGCAGTTCTTC. This gives the protein CASSPSGRADNEQFF.

The chain joins TRBV10-3 to TRBJ1-2; no clear D. The CDR3 contains 16 residues. The ends were cut back, 4 bases at V and 2 bases at J, with 17 bases in the middle. Per germline, CDR1 ENHRY and CDR2 SYGVKD. CDR3 sequence: CAISAALRAGNYGYTF. The CDR3 DNA is TGTGCCATCAGTGCGGCTTTAAGGGCGGGGAACTATGGCTACACCTTC.

The rearrangement uses TRBV5-4 and TRBJ2-3, with TRBD2 matching 7 bases. The ends lost 4 bases at V and 2 bases at J; junction bases unmatched: 7. The CDR3 contains 15 residues. Per the germline V gene, CDR1 is SGHNT and CDR2 is YYREEE (reference sequence). In DNA, the CDR3 is TGTGCCAGCAGCGCCGGGGGGACGCTCACAGATACGCAGTATTTT. Translating gives CASSAGGTLTDTQYF.

This chain links TRBV3-1 (or the pseudogene TRBV3-2) with TRBJ1-6; a possible D gene is TRBD1 (5 bases). The CDR3 is 12 amino acids. Germline V lookup: CDR1 LGHDT, CDR2 YNNKEL (reference sequence). V lost 8 bases and J 13 bases, leaving 15 bases between the germline ends. CDR3 residues: CASGGGRGPLHF. The CDR3 DNA is TGTGCCAGCGGGGGGGGGAGAGGGCCCCTCCACTTT.